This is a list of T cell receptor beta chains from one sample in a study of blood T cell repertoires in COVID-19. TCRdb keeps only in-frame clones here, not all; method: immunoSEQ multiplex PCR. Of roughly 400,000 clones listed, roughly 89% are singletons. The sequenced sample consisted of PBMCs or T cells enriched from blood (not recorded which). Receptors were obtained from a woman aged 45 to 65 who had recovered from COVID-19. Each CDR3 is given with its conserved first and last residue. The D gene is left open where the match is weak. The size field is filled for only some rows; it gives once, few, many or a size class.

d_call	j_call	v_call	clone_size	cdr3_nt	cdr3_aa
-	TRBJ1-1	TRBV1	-	TGCACCAGCAGCCAAGATTCCTGCTTGGGAGCCGCCATACCTTTCTTT	CTSSQDSCLGAAIPFF
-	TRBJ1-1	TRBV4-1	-	TGCGCCAGCAGCCAAGACGGGGGGCGCGGTTCGCGCACTGAAGCTTTCTTT	CASSQDGGRGSRTEAFF
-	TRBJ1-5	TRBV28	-	TGTGCCAGCAGTTTATCCGTACCCCAGCATTTT	CASSLSVPQHF
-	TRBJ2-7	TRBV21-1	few	TGTGCCAGCCCTTCAGGGACAGTCTCTTCCTACGAGCAGTACTTC	CASPSGTVSSYEQYF
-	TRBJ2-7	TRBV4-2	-	TGTGCCAGCAGCCAAGATTTGTACGGGATAGAGGGGGTCTCTTCCTACGAGCAGTACTTC	CASSQDLYGIEGVSSYEQYF
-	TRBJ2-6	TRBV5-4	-	TGTGCCAGCACCAATTGGGGAGGCGCTGGGGCCAACGTCCTGACTTTC	CASTNWGGAGANVLTF
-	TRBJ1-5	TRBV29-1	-	TGCAGCGTTATGTCGGACAGCCCCAATCAGCCCCAGCATTTT	CSVMSDSPNQPQHF
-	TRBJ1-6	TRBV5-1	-	TGCGCCAGCAGCCTCCAGGGTCAAGATAATAATTCACCCCTCCACTTT	CASSLQGQDNNSPLHF
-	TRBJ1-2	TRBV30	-	TGTGCCTGGAGTGGGGCCGGTTCCGGCTATGGCTACACCTTC	CAWSGAGSGYGYTF
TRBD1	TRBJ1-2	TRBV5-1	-	TGCGCCAGCAGCTCAGACAGGGGAGCCTATGGCTACACCTTC	CASSSDRGAYGYTF
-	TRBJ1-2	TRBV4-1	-	TGCGCCAGCAGCCCTCCTAGCGGCAACTATGGCTACACCTTC	CASSPPSGNYGYTF
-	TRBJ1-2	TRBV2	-	TGTGCCAGCTTGGGAGGTAATGGCTACACCTTC	CASLGGNGYTF
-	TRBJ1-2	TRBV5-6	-	TGTGCCAGCAGCTTGGCAGGAGGGAATGGCTACACCTTC	CASSLAGGNGYTF
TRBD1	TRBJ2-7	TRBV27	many	TGTGCCAGTGGAGGGACAGGGGCGGGGAGGGAGCAGTACTTC	CASGGTGAGREQYF
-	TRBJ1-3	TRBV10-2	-	TGCGCCAGCAGTTCCTGGGACACGGGAAACACCATATATTTT	CASSSWDTGNTIYF
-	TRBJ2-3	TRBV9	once	TGTGCCAGCCAGACCGTAGGAGGCACAGATACGCAGTATTTT	CASQTVGGTDTQYF
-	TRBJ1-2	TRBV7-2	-	TGTGCCAGCAGCTTAGCCCCCAGGAGGGGCTATGGCTACACCTTC	CASSLAPRRGYGYTF
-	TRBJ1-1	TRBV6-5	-	TGTGCCAGCAGTCGCAGGCCCGGTCTTAAAACTGAAGCTTTCTTT	CASSRRPGLKTEAFF
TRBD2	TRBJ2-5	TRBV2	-	TGTGCCAGCAGCTCCCAACTAGCGGGCGGCGGCGAGACCCAGTACTTC	CASSSQLAGGGETQYF
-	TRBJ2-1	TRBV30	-	TGTGCCTGGAGCGGGGGATGGAATGAGCAGTTCTTC	CAWSGGWNEQFF
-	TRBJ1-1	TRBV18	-	TGTGCCAGCTCACCGGGTACAGGGATCAGGTTTCGCACTGAAGCTTTCTTT	CASSPGTGIRFRTEAFF
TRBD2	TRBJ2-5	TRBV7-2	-	TGTGCCAGCAGCTTCAGCGGACTAGCAGGGAATCAAGAGACCCAGTACTTC	CASSFSGLAGNQETQYF
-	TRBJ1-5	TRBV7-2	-	TGTGCCAGCTCCCCGAACCTGAGTCAGCCCCAGCATTTT	CASSPNLSQPQHF
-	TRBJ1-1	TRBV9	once	TGTGCCAGCACCACCGACCCATCCCCGGGCACTGAAGCTTTCTTT	CASTTDPSPGTEAFF
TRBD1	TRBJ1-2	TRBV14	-	TGTGCCAGCAGCCAAGGACAGGGATTGAATGGCTACACCTTC	CASSQGQGLNGYTF
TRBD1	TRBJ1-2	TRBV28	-	TGTGCCAGCAGATCCCCAGGGGGCGCGGGGGGCTACACCTTC	CASRSPGGAGGYTF
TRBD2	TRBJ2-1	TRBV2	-	TGTGCCAGCAGTACGACTAGCGGGGTATTTGGGCAGTTCTTC	CASSTTSGVFGQFF
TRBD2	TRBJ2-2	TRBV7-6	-	TGTGCCAGCAGCCAACCTTTAGGGACTAGCGGGGGGACAAACACCGGGGAGCTGTTTTTT	CASSQPLGTSGGTNTGELFF
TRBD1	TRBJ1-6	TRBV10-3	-	TGTGCCATGGCGGACAGGCAGACAAATAATTCACCCCTCCACTTT	CAMADRQTNNSPLHF
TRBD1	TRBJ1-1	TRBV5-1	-	TGCGCCAGCAGCTCCACGGGACAGACCATGAACACTGAAGCTTTCTTT	CASSSTGQTMNTEAFF
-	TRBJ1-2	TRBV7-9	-	TGTGCCAGCAGCCCACCCCCCCTCGAGCACTATGGCTACACCTTC	CASSPPPLEHYGYTF
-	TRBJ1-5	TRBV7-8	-	TGTGCCAGCAGCTTACAGAATAGCAATCAGCCCCAGCATTTT	CASSLQNSNQPQHF
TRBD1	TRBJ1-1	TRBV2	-	TGTGCCAGCGGTGATTGGGACAGAGCTTTCTTT	CASGDWDRAFF
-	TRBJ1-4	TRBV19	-	TGTGCCAGTAGGGTTCCAGGGACTAATGAAAAACTGTTTTTT	CASRVPGTNEKLFF
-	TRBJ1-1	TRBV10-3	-	TGTGCCATCAGTGAGGGGCAGGCCGCCACTGAAGCTTTCTTT	CAISEGQAATEAFF
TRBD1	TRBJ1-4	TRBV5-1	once	TGCGCCAGCAGCTTGGACAGGGGGCCGGGTGAAAAACTGTTTTTT	CASSLDRGPGEKLFF
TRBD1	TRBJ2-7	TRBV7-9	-	TGTGCCAGCAGCCCCCTCCGGACAGGGACCTACGAGCAGTACTTC	CASSPLRTGTYEQYF
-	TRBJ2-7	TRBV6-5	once	TGTGCCAGCAGTTCTCCCGGTAGTGAGCAGTACTTC	CASSSPGSEQYF
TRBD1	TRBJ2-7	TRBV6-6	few	TGTGCCAGCAGTTCCTCCCCGGGGACAGGAAGCTACGAGCAGTACTTC	CASSSSPGTGSYEQYF
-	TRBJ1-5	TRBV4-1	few	TGCGCCAGCAGCCAAGATGGGGCAGGAAAGCAGCCCCAGCATTTT	CASSQDGAGKQPQHF
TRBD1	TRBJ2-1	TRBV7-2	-	TGTGCCAGCAGCTTAGGACAGGGTGAGTATGGTGAGCAGTTCTTC	CASSLGQGEYGEQFF
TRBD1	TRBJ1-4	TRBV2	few	TGTGCCAGCTCCGACAGGGGGCAGGTTAATGAAAAACTGTTTTTT	CASSDRGQVNEKLFF
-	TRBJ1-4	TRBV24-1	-	TGTGCCACCAGTGATTGGGTCAATGGAGGGGCCGGAGAAAAACTGTTTTTT	CATSDWVNGGAGEKLFF
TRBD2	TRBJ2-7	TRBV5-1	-	TGCGCCAGCAGCTTGGATGCGGGGGGCGCCTACGAGCAGTACTTC	CASSLDAGGAYEQYF
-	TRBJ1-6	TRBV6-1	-	TGTGCCAGCAGTGAAGCGCAGTGGCAGTATAATTCACCCCTCCACTTT	CASSEAQWQYNSPLHF
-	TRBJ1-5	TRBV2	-	TGTGCCAGCAAAGGGGAAAGCAATCAGCCCCAGCATTTT	CASKGESNQPQHF